The 24 T cell receptor beta chains below were found in one sample sequenced in a study of OX40 agonist ivuxolimab in advanced cancers. The library was obtained by the immunoSEQ multiplex PCR assay. In TCRdb, the immuneACCESS table is reduced to in-frame sequences with V and J assigned. These tables do not hold every clone; where another copy was compared, an unresolved V gene accounts for under half, and the others remain unexplained. The sample table records some 70,000 clones; around 80% of these occur just once. The ten largest clones represent 8.2% of the sample. Sequences were derived from CD4+ or CD8+ T cells sorted from blood, sampled in a trial of the OX40 agonist ivuxolimab. The receptors derive from an adult with an advanced solid tumor such as melanoma, head and neck, liver or kidney cancer.

The gene calls are TRBV7-2 and TRBJ2-7; D is unclear. The CDR3 is 13 residues long. CDR1 is SGHTA and CDR2 is FQGNSA in the germline V gene. V lost 2 bases to trimming and J lost 5 bases, with 10 bases between them. The CDR3 bases are TGTGCCAGCAGCTTAAGTCGCGCAAACGAGCAGTACTTC. Protein sequence: CASSLSRANEQYF.

This clone appeared a single time. This sequence joins TRBV28 and TRBJ2-3, with D perhaps matching TRBD2 (5 bases). Germline V CDR1 and CDR2: MDHEN, SYDVKM. V lost 3 bases, J lost 6 bases, and 7 bases lay in between. CDR3 length: 12 amino acids. CDR3 sequence reads: CASSFPGDTQYF. The CDR3 DNA sequence: TGTGCCAGCAGTTTTCCGGGGGATACGCAGTATTTT.

This clone was observed a single time. This chain joins TRBV7-2 and TRBJ2-5; D is perhaps TRBD2 (7 bases). The CDR3 length is 14 residues. Trimming left V 1 base short and J 5 bases short, with 11 bases between. Germline CDR1 reads SGHTA; CDR2 reads FQGNSA. The CDR3 coding sequence is TGTGCCAGCAGCTTAGTAAGGGGGGGGGAGACCCAGTACTTC. Translated, it gives CASSLVRGGETQYF.

J is TRBJ2-1 and V is TRBV5-1; 9 bases are a match to TRBD2. Germline CDR1 is SGHRS and CDR2 is YFSETQ. J was trimmed by 7 bases and V by 0 bases; bases with no gene match: 11. The CDR3 contains 17 residues. The CDR3 is CASSLAGFSGRGNEQFF. The CDR3 bases are TGCGCCAGCAGCTTGGCCGGTTTTAGCGGGAGAGGGAATGAGCAGTTCTTC.

The V gene is TRBV18, the J gene TRBJ2-5; D might be TRBD1 (6 bases). Germline V CDR1 and CDR2: KGHSH, LQKENI. Trimming shortened V by 2 bases and J by 5 bases, and 12 bases separated the two germline ends. The CDR3 loop spans 14 amino acids. The CDR3 DNA follows: TGTGCCAGCTCACCAACAGGGAGCAGGGAGACCCAGTACTTC. Its translation: CASSPTGSRETQYF. Complete variable domain (other parts from reference TRBV18 and TRBJ2-5): NAGVMQNPRHLVRRRGQEARLRCSPMKGHSHVYWYRQLPEEGLKFMVYLQKENIIDESGMPKERFSAEFPKEGPSILRIQQVVRGDSAAYFCASSPTGSRETQYFGPGTRLLVL.

The rearrangement joins TRBV6-5 to TRBJ1-1; D unclear. The length of the CDR3 is 12 residues. Trimming cost V 1 base and J 10 bases, with 10 bases left between them. Germline values: CDR1 MNHEY, CDR2 SVGAGI. This CDR3 reads CASSYFQGPAFF. CDR3 DNA: TGTGCCAGCAGTTACTTCCAAGGGCCAGCTTTCTTT.

The chain recombines TRBV2 with TRBJ2-5; D perhaps matches TRBD2 (5 bases). The CDR3 has 12 residues. Germline V gene sequence: CDR1 SNHLY, CDR2 FYNNEI. V lost 4 bases to trimming and J lost 7 bases, with 10 bases between them. CDR3 loop: CASSAAGVTQYF. The CDR3 bases are TGTGCCAGCAGTGCTGCCGGGGTGACCCAGTACTTC.

The gene calls are TRBV18 and TRBJ2-2; D unresolved. This CDR3 has 13 residues. CDR1 is KGHSH, CDR2 LQKENI, per germline. Between the trimmed V and J ends, which lost 1 base and 4 bases, there was a span of 4 bases. CDR3 sequence reads: CASSPLSTGELFF. Written as DNA, the CDR3 is TGTGCCAGCTCACCACTGAGCACCGGGGAGCTGTTTTTT. Full variable domain (remainder filled in from reference TRBV18 and TRBJ2-2): NAGVMQNPRHLVRRRGQEARLRCSPMKGHSHVYWYRQLPEEGLKFMVYLQKENIIDESGMPKERFSAEFPKEGPSILRIQQVVRGDSAAYFCASSPLSTGELFFGEGSRLTVL.

CDR3 in amino acids: CASSHQRLAGSYNEQFF. The DNA of the CDR3 is TGTGCCAGCTCACACCAGAGACTAGCGGGTTCCTACAATGAGCAGTTCTTC. The chain couples TRBV18 to TRBJ2-1; 10 bases are a match to TRBD2. Trimming removed 4 bases from V and 1 base from J; junction bases left unmatched: 7. Germline V gene data show CDR1 as KGHSH and CDR2 as LQKENI. The CDR3 length is 17 residues.

Here the CDR3 reads CAWSGDFNYGYTF. CDR3 bases: TGTGCCTGGAGTGGGGACTTTAACTATGGCTACACCTTC. The genes are TRBV30 and TRBJ1-2; possibly TRBD1 for D (5 bases). Trimming left V 1 base short and J 1 base short, with 7 bases between. Looked up from germline, CDR1 is GTSNPN and CDR2 is SVGIG (reference sequence). CDR3 length: 13 residues. The full variable domain, its missing parts supplied by reference TRBV30 and TRBJ1-2, is SQTIHQWPATLVQPVGSPLSLECTVEGTSNPNLYWYRQAAGRGLQLLFYSVGIGQISSEVPQNLSASRPQDRQFILSSKKLLLSDSGFYLCAWSGDFNYGYTFGSGTRLTVV.

This clone was seen a few times. The rearrangement joins TRBV5-4 to TRBJ2-7; D remains ambiguous. The CDR3 is 13 residues long. Germline V gives CDR1 SGHNT, CDR2 YYREEE (reference sequence). Between the trimmed V and J ends, which lost 0 bases and 3 bases, there was a span of 7 bases. CDR3 in DNA: TGTGCCAGCAGCTTGGGGCAGAGCTACGAGCAGTACGTC. Translating gives CASSLGQSYEQYV.

This sequence joins TRBV20-1 and TRBJ2-7; the D gene could be TRBD1 or TRBD2 (5 bases each). Germline V CDR1 and CDR2: DFQATT, SNEGSKA (reference sequence). The CDR3 is made up of 11 amino acids. The V gene lost 6 bases and the J gene lost 0 bases, with 6 bases spanning the gap. The CDR3 is CSAGDSYEQYF. The CDR3 DNA is TGCAGTGCGGGGGACTCCTACGAGCAGTACTTC.

Only one count was recorded for this clone. The chain carries TRBV2 and TRBJ1-3, with 7 bases aligning to TRBD1. J gave up 4 bases and V 6 bases, and 0 bases lay outside the gene matches. CDR3 length equals 12 residues. CDR1 SNHLY and CDR2 FYNNEI come from the germline V gene. The CDR3 region is CASRTGGNTIYF. The CDR3 DNA reads as TGTGCCAGCAGGACAGGGGGAAACACCATATATTTT.

The rearrangement uses TRBV6-4 and TRBJ2-3, with D possibly being TRBD2 (6 bases). Germline CDR1 is MRHNA and CDR2 is SNTAGT. The CDR3 consists of 17 residues. Trimming left V 0 bases short and J 1 base short, with 14 bases between. The CDR3 reads CASSDSGAGTGTDTQYF. In DNA form, the CDR3 reads TGTGCCAGCAGTGACTCTGGAGCTGGGACTGGCACAGATACGCAGTATTTT.

The rearrangement joins TRBV29-1 to TRBJ1-1; D might be TRBD1 (6 bases). In germline, CDR1 is SQVTM, CDR2 ANQGSEA. The length of the CDR3 is 12 residues. With 3 bases removed from V and 3 bases from J, the gap between germline ends came to 8 bases. The CDR3 reads CSVEGADTEAFF. The CDR3 bases are TGCAGCGTTGAGGGGGCAGACACTGAAGCTTTCTTT.

The chain is built from TRBV7-9 and TRBJ1-1; TRBD1 agrees at 8 bases. The CDR3 sequence is 13 residues long. Germline-derived CDR1 and CDR2 are SEHNR and FQNEAQ (reference sequence). The V gene end was trimmed by 4 bases and the J gene end by 6 bases; junction bases not matched to a gene: 4. In nucleotides, the CDR3 is TGTGCCAGCAGCTCCGAACAGGGGGCTGAAGCTTTCTTT. The encoded protein is CASSSEQGAEAFF.

The rearrangement uses TRBV19 and TRBJ1-6; 9 positions match TRBD1. The V and J ends lost 5 bases and 10 bases, in that order; junction bases with no gene match: 12. The CDR3 contains 16 residues. Germline CDR1 reads LNHDA; CDR2 reads SQIVND (reference sequence). CDR3 loop: CASSSTGTGYRSPLHF. The CDR3 region has the DNA TGTGCCAGTAGTTCAACCGGGACAGGGTATAGATCACCCCTCCACTTT.

This clone was observed a handful of times. This chain uses TRBV7-8 with TRBJ2-5, with TRBD1 identical over 8 bases. The CDR3 runs to 15 residues. V shed 5 bases and J 5 bases; nucleotides not matched to a gene: 10. CDR1 and CDR2 from the germline V gene are SGHVS and FQNEAQ. This CDR3 reads CASSAEQGGGETQYF. The CDR3 DNA is TGTGCCAGCAGCGCGGAACAGGGGGGTGGGGAGACCCAGTACTTC.

The chain couples TRBV6-1 to TRBJ2-1, with D perhaps matching TRBD1 or TRBD2 (5 bases each). The length of the CDR3 is 13 residues. Looked up from germline, CDR1 is MNHNS and CDR2 is SASEGT. V was trimmed by 8 bases and J by 4 bases, leaving 12 bases between them. The CDR3: CASRDDLYNEQFF. CDR3 nucleotides: TGTGCCAGCCGGGACGACCTTTACAATGAGCAGTTCTTC.

The chain joins TRBV23-1 to TRBJ2-1, with TRBD2 matching over 7 bases. TRBV23-1 is designated an ORF whose function remains uncertain. The CDR3 has 16 residues. J gave up 0 bases and V 6 bases, and 8 bases lay outside the gene matches. CDR3 bases: TGCGCCAGCAGACGGGGGGACTCAGGCTCCTACAATGAGCAGTTCTTC. This translates into CASRRGDSGSYNEQFF.

The chain recombines TRBV28 with TRBJ2-2; TRBD2 aligns across 8 bases. Germline CDR1 and CDR2: MDHEN and SYDVKM. J gave up 0 bases and V 3 bases, and 9 bases lay outside the gene matches. There are 18 residues in the CDR3. CDR3 sequence: CASSFPSSGSANTGELFF. In DNA, the CDR3 is TGTGCCAGCAGTTTCCCTTCTAGCGGGTCAGCGAACACCGGGGAGCTGTTTTTT.

The chain combines TRBV7-2 with TRBJ2-7; no reliable D call. Germline V gene data show CDR1 as SGHTA and CDR2 as FQGNSA. V was shortened by 1 base and J by 3 bases, with 7 bases between the two germline ends. The CDR3 consists of 13 residues. The CDR3 bases are TGTGCCAGCAGCTTAGGGATCGGCTACGAGCAGTACGTC. Translated: CASSLGIGYEQYV.

The chain uses TRBV10-1 and TRBJ2-7, with 7 bases lining up with TRBD1. V gave up 4 bases and J gave up 2 bases; unmatched junction bases: 17. The CDR3 sequence is 18 residues long. Germline CDR1 and CDR2: WNHNN and SYGVQD (reference sequence). CDR3: CASSVMASYPGTAYEQYV. Written as DNA, the CDR3 is TGCGCCAGCAGTGTAATGGCGTCTTACCCAGGGACAGCCTACGAGCAGTACGTC.

The CDR3 loop is CASSLHSGGAYNEQFF. In DNA, the CDR3 is TGTGCCAGCAGTTTGCATAGCGGGGGGGCCTACAATGAGCAGTTCTTC. V gene TRBV28 combines with J gene TRBJ2-1, with 11 bases fitting TRBD2. J gave up 2 bases and V 3 bases, and 3 bases lay outside the gene matches. Germline V gene sequence: CDR1 MDHEN, CDR2 SYDVKM. The CDR3 has 16 amino acids.